A single sample gave rise to the 29 T cell receptor beta chains below, sequenced in a study of breast tumors, draining lymph nodes, adjacent tissues (dated by TCRdb to 2016 to 2017). Lymph node samples came from the axillary draining lymph nodes of breast cancer patients. Libraries were prepared through multiplex PCR. Sequenced using an Illumina HiSeq 2000. Using fastp trimming at Q25 and MiXCR clonotype assembly, TCRdb reanalyzed the public sequencing data and kept in-frame beta chains. Merged by CDR3 protein, the rows form single entries marked with the most common genes and DNA. The sample includes approximately 300,000 distinct CDR3 sequences, with around 31% observed a single time. The ten top clones hold roughly 1.2% of the sample. The sample taken for sequencing was axillary lymph node tissue. Receptors originate from a female donor with breast cancer. Some clones in this sample may be carry-over from other donors' samples.

In its sample, this clonotype was seen many times. The J gene is TRBJ1-6, the V gene TRBV5-1, with TRBD1 identical over 8 bases. With V trimmed by 4 bases and J by 7 bases, 7 bases remained unmatched. Germline CDR1 is SGHRS and CDR2 is YFSETQ. The CDR3 totals 15 residues. CDR3 residues: CASSGAGTGNSPLHF. DNA for the CDR3: TGCGCCAGCAGCGGCGCCGGGACAGGAAATTCACCCCTCCACTTT.

In this sample, this clonotype turned up many times. The V and J genes are TRBV5-5 and TRBJ2-3, with 8 bases matching TRBD1. Looked up from germline, CDR1 is SGHKS and CDR2 is YYEKEE (reference sequence). V shed 5 bases and J 5 bases; nucleotides not matched to a gene: 10. The CDR3 extends over 15 amino acids. The CDR3 DNA reads TGTGCCAGCAGTCCCCAGGGGGCGCATATAGATACGCAGTATTTT. Encoded protein: CASSPQGAHIDTQYF.

Note on this clonotype: Because the CDR3 is missing its conserved closing phenylalanine or tryptophan, this is likely a read error. The chain links TRBV11-3 to TRBJ2-1, with 8 bases identical to TRBD2. Germline V gives CDR1 SGHNT, CDR2 YENEEA. CDR3 length equals 12 residues. The V and J ends lost 5 bases and 12 bases, in that order; junction bases with no gene match: 6. CDR3 bases: TGTGCCAGCAGCCTCAGACTAGCGCCGCAGTTCTCC. It is translated as CASSLRLAPQFS.

Details on this clonotype: Because the CDR3 is missing its conserved closing phenylalanine or tryptophan, this is likely a read error. The V call is TRBV7-2, the J call TRBJ2-7; the D is unclear. Germline CDR1 and CDR2: SGHTA and FQGNSA. This CDR3 contains 12 residues. The DNA for the CDR3 is TGTGCCGGCAGCTTAAGCGTGGACGAGCAGTACTCC. Translation: CAGSLSVDEQYS.

This sequence joins TRBV24-1 and TRBJ1-6, with D unclear. The CDR3 spans 14 residues. V dropped 4 bases and J dropped 7 bases, with 10 bases sitting between them. The germline CDR1 and CDR2 sequences are KGHDR and SFDVKD. The CDR3 here is CATSDGPSNSPLHF. Here the CDR3 DNA reads TGTGCCACCAGTGACGGCCCGTCCAATTCACCCCTCCACTTT.

This clonotype was picked up many times. The V and J genes are TRBV12-3 or TRBV12-4 and TRBJ2-1; 7 bases line up with TRBD2. The ends lost 5 bases at V and 10 bases at J; junction bases unmatched: 2. This CDR3 contains 11 residues. CDR3 in DNA: TGTGCCAGCAGTAAACTAGCGGAGCAGTTCTTC. Its protein product is CASSKLAEQFF.

Notes on this clonotype: This may be a read error: a much more frequent sequence differs by one nucleotide. CDR3 in amino acids: CASSYYSLAPTAYEQYF. CDR3 nucleotides: TGCGCCAGCAGCTACTACTCATTAGCGCCCACGGCCTACGAGCAGTACTTC. V gene TRBV5-1 combines with J gene TRBJ2-7; D perhaps matches TRBD2 (5 bases). CDR3 size: 17 residues. The germline gives CDR1 SGHRS, CDR2 YFSETQ. Trimming shortened V by 3 bases and J by 2 bases, and 21 bases separated the two germline ends.

This chain connects TRBV6-6 to TRBJ1-5; D unresolved. The CDR3 sequence is 17 residues long. Trimming pared 4 bases from V and 6 bases from J, leaving 22 bases between. Germline assignment: CDR1 MNHNY and CDR2 SVGAGI (reference sequence). Here the CDR3 DNA reads TGTGCCAGCAGTTCTGACGGGGTAAACCTCCTGGGTCAGCCCCAGCATTTT. Its protein is CASSSDGVNLLGQPQHF.

The gene calls are TRBV6-5 and TRBJ2-5, with 7 bases identical to TRBD1. Germline V CDR1 and CDR2: MNHEY, SVGAGI. The CDR3 length is 15 residues. V trimming: 6 bases; J trimming: 4 bases; junction bases outside the gene matches: 11. The CDR3 protein is CASSTKTGLIETQYF. In nucleotides, the CDR3 is TGTGCCAGCAGCACCAAGACAGGGCTTATAGAGACCCAGTACTTC.

There are many counts of this clonotype. This chain connects TRBV14 to TRBJ2-7; the D gene is possibly TRBD2 (5 bases). Germline V gene data show CDR1 as SGHDN and CDR2 as FVKESK. The CDR3 is 14 residues long. V was pared by 0 bases and J by 3 bases, with 9 bases between. CDR3 bases: TGTGCCAGCAGCCAAGAGGACTTGGGCTACGAGCAGTACTTC. It encodes CASSQEDLGYEQYF.

This sequence joins TRBV5-1 and TRBJ1-5; 9 nucleotides agree with TRBD1. Germline loops: CDR1 SGHRS, CDR2 YFSETQ. Trimming took 2 bases from V and 3 from J; bases not matched to a gene: 15. The CDR3 runs 19 residues. This CDR3 reads CASSFFPRDRVWNNQPQHF. CDR3 in DNA: TGCGCCAGCAGCTTCTTTCCCCGGGACAGGGTTTGGAACAATCAGCCCCAGCATTTT.

Notes on this clonotype: At one end, the junction sequence differs from germline, possibly due to a read error. The J gene is TRBJ2-2, the V gene TRBV6-5; TRBD2 is a possible D gene (5 bases). Germline V gene lookup returns CDR1 MNHEY and CDR2 SVGAGI. CDR3 length: 17 residues. CDR3 coding DNA: TGTGCCAGCAGTCACTCGAAACCTAGCTGGTACACCGGGGAGCTGTTTTTT. Translating it yields CASSHSKPSWYTGELFF.

Of note for this clonotype: This could be a read error, since a much larger clone is one nucleotide away. The rearrangement uses TRBV9 and TRBJ2-3, with 8 bases lining up with TRBD2. CDR1 is SGDLS and CDR2 is YYNGEE in the germline V gene. The CDR3 sequence is 15 residues long. CDR3 residues: CASSGLATGADTPYF. CDR3 DNA: TGTGCCAGCAGCGGACTAGCGACGGGGGCAGATACGCCGTATTTT.

Regarding this clonotype: At one boundary the junction diverges from the germline segment, which might be a read error. The chain combines TRBV7-9 with TRBJ2-7; 8 nucleotides agree with TRBD2. The CDR3 is 15 residues long. Germline lookup yields CDR1 SEHNR and CDR2 FQNEAQ (reference sequence). The CDR3 loop reads CTSSLAGHPPYEQYF. CDR3 in DNA: TGTACCAGCAGCTTAGCGGGACACCCCCCCTACGAGCAGTACTTC.

Turning to this clonotype: This may be a read error: a much more frequent sequence differs by one nucleotide. The chain carries TRBV11-3 and TRBJ2-3; weak D call: TRBD1 (6 bases). The CDR3 has 17 amino acids. The germline gives CDR1 SGHNT, CDR2 YENEEA. The CDR3 DNA sequence: TGTGCCGGCAGCTTACCAACCACGGCCAGGGGTTCAGATACGCAGTATTTT. This encodes CAGSLPTTARGSDTQYF.

There are many counts of this clonotype. The chain carries TRBV20-1 and TRBJ2-1; 8 bases line up with TRBD2. V shed 0 bases, J shed 6 bases, and the junction held 4 bases outside the gene matches. Germline lookup yields CDR1 DFQATT and CDR2 SNEGSKA (reference sequence). CDR3 size: 14 residues. CDR3 in DNA: TGCAGTGCTAGAGATCTGGCGGGGGGCAATGAGCAGTTCTTC. Protein sequence: CSARDLAGGNEQFF.

This clonotype occurred many times. The V call is TRBV5-1, the J call TRBJ2-7; D is perhaps TRBD1 (5 bases). CDR1 and CDR2 from the germline V gene are SGHRS and YFSETQ. The CDR3 is 14 amino acids. Trimming left V 0 bases short and J 0 bases short, with 7 bases between. The CDR3 loop reads CASSLGQISYEQYF. The CDR3, as DNA: TGCGCCAGCAGCTTGGGACAGATCTCCTACGAGCAGTACTTC.

About this clonotype: This sequence may be a read error, since a much larger clone differs from it by one base. The chain joins TRBV14 to TRBJ1-2, with D tentatively TRBD1 (6 bases). CDR3 length equals 15 residues. Germline values: CDR1 SGHDN, CDR2 FVKESK. V was trimmed by 4 bases and J by 2 bases, leaving 14 bases between them. The CDR3 region has the DNA TGTGCCAGCAGCCCGGGTTCAGGGGCGAACTATGGCTACACCTTC. Residues: CASSPGSGANYGYTF.

This clonotype was counted many times. The V gene is TRBV12-3 or TRBV12-4, the J gene TRBJ2-7; tentatively, D is TRBD2 (6 bases). The CDR3 totals 12 residues. Deletions cut 6 bases from V and 6 bases from J, with 12 bases between. CDR3 region: CASRGGRSEQYF. CDR3 nucleotide sequence: TGTGCCAGCAGAGGAGGGCGAAGCGAGCAGTACTTC.

Of note for this clonotype: A much larger clone sits a single nucleotide away, making a read error possible. The V and J genes are TRBV20-1 and TRBJ2-1, with a weak D call TRBD2 (5 bases). CDR3 length: 14 amino acids. Germline V gene lookup returns CDR1 DFQATT and CDR2 SNEGSKA (reference sequence). The CDR3 reads CGAMDLSSYNEQFF. The DNA of the CDR3 is TGCGGTGCTATGGACTTAAGCTCCTACAATGAGCAGTTCTTC.

This clonotype was counted ten times or more. The chain is built from TRBV7-2 and TRBJ2-7; 7 positions agree with TRBD2. Per germline, CDR1 SGHTA and CDR2 FQGNSA. The CDR3 sequence is 15 residues long. The ends lost 5 bases at V and 2 bases at J; junction bases unmatched: 9. CDR3 protein: CASSREAGATYEQYF. Written as DNA, the CDR3 is TGTGCCAGCAGCCGTGAGGCGGGAGCGACCTACGAGCAGTACTTC.

This clonotype was detected many times. The V gene is TRBV6-6, the J gene TRBJ2-7; D perhaps matches TRBD2 (6 bases). The CDR3 length is 14 residues. Trimming left V 6 bases short and J 3 bases short, with 15 bases between. The germline V gene encodes CDR1 MNHNY and CDR2 SVGAGI (reference sequence). Written as DNA, the CDR3 is TGTGCCAGCAGCCCCGGGACTCAAGTCTACGAGCAGTACTTC. Amino acid sequence: CASSPGTQVYEQYF.

This clonotype was detected only once. A much more abundant neighbour one base away suggests this may be a read error. A read error is likely, as this CDR3 ends without the conserved phenylalanine or tryptophan. The chain employs TRBV11-3 and TRBJ2-1; tentative D call: TRBD1 (5 bases). Trimming took off 7 bases at V and 11 bases at J, with 15 bases between the two ends. Germline V gene lookup returns CDR1 SGHNT and CDR2 YENEEA. CDR3 length: 12 amino acids. The CDR3 DNA is TGTGCCAGCATGGGGCCGGGCCTGAAGCAGTTCTAC. This codes for CASMGPGLKQFY.

As concerns this clonotype: A much bigger clone sits one base away, suggesting this may be a read error. The V call is TRBV7-9, the J call TRBJ2-7; 8 bases agree with TRBD2. The CDR3 contains 14 residues. The germline V gene encodes CDR1 SEHNR and CDR2 FQNEAQ (reference sequence). The CDR3 bases are TGCGCCAGCAGCCAATCATGGACTAGCTATGAGCAGCACTTC. It is translated as CASSQSWTSYEQHF.

The chain joins TRBV18 to TRBJ2-2, with D perhaps TRBD2 (6 bases). Germline V CDR1 and CDR2: KGHSH, LQKENI. Trimming stripped 3 bases from V and 8 bases from J, with 10 bases between. The CDR3 totals 13 residues. The DNA for the CDR3 is TGTGCCAGCTCACCGGAGGGGATGGGGGAGCTGTTTTTT. As protein: CASSPEGMGELFF.

This clonotype occurred once. A read error may explain this, as a much larger clone is one base away. The chain has TRBV6-4 and TRBJ1-2; D is unresolved. Trimming cost V 6 bases and J 7 bases, with 21 bases left between them. Germline CDR1 reads MRHNA; CDR2 reads SNTAGT. This CDR3 has 15 residues. The DNA for the CDR3 is TGTGCCAGCAGAGCGGGTGGGAGGGCTAGGAGTGGCTACACCTTC. It is translated as CASRAGGRARSGYTF.

The genes are TRBV12-3 or TRBV12-4 and TRBJ1-1; D not resolved. V lost 5 bases, J lost 5 bases, and 12 bases lay in between. This CDR3 is built from 13 residues. The CDR3 DNA reads as TGTGCCAGCAGTCTCAACTGGCGGACTGAAGCTTTCTTT. Protein sequence: CASSLNWRTEAFF.

This clonotype was counted many times. This chain joins TRBV7-6 and TRBJ1-5; perhaps TRBD1 as D (6 bases). Trimming removed 5 bases from V and 3 bases from J, with 23 bases in between. The CDR3 totals 18 residues. The germline gives CDR1 SGHVS, CDR2 FNYEAQ. The CDR3 bases are TGTGCCAGCAGCCGGGACTCTGGGGGGGCAGCCAACAATCAGCCCCAGCATTTT. It codes for CASSRDSGGAANNQPQHF.

This clonotype was counted ten times or more. The CDR3 reads CSARDIYEQYF. CDR3 coding DNA: TGCAGTGCTAGGGACATATACGAGCAGTACTTC. The J gene is TRBJ2-7, the V gene TRBV20-1; D is perhaps TRBD1 (5 bases). The CDR3 sequence is 11 residues long. Per the germline V gene, CDR1 is DFQATT and CDR2 is SNEGSKA (reference sequence). V was cut by 3 bases and J by 4 bases, with 7 bases left in between.